This TCR beta chain was identified during a study of OX40 agonist ivuxolimab in advanced cancers. Study-level background: The dose-escalation cohort had hepatocellular carcinoma, melanoma, renal cell or head and neck cancer. Three dose-escalation patients had partial responses: one with hepatocellular carcinoma and two with cutaneous melanoma.

Generated by immunoSEQ multiplex PCR, the TCRdb table keeps only in-frame clones and is missing some. The sample holds 60,000 or so clones, around 87% seen once. Study-level results: Antigen specificity of clonally expanded peripheral T cells was not established.

The CDR3 is 17 amino acids. Germline CDR1 is MGHDK and CDR2 is SYGVNS. V dropped 4 bases and J dropped 0; count of bases not matched to a gene: 10. As regards this clone: Antigen specificity is unknown.

J is TRBJ1-1 and V is TRBV25-1; 8 bases line up with TRBD1. This specimen consisted of CD4+ or CD8+ T cells sorted from blood, obtained in a trial of the OX40 agonist ivuxolimab. This sequence was found in an adult with an advanced solid tumor such as melanoma, head and neck, liver or kidney cancer. CDR3 nucleotides: TGTGCCAGCAGTGGGGGGGGACAGGTTAGGGTGAACACTGAAGCTTTCTTT. It translates to CASSGGGQVRVNTEAFF.